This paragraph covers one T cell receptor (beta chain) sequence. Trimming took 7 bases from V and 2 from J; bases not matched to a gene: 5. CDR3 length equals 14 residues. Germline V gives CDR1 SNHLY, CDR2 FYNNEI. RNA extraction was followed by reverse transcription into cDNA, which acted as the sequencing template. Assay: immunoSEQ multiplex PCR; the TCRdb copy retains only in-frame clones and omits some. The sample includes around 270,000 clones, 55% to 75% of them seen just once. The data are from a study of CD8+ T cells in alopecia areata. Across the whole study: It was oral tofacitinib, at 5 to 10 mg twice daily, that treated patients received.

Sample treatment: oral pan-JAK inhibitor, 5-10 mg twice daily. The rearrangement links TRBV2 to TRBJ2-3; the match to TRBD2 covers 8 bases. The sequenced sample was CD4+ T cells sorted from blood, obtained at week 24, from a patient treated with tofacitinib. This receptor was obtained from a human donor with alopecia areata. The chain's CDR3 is CASTPAGDTDTQYF. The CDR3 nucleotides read TGTGCCAGCACACCAGCGGGGGACACAGATACGCAGTATTTT.